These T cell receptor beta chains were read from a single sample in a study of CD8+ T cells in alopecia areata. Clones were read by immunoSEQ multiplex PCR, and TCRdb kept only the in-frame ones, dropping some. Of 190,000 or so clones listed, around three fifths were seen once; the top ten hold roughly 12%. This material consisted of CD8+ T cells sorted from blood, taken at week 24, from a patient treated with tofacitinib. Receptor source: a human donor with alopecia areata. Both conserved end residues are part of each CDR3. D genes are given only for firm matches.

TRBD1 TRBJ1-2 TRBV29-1 CSVGPEKQGPNYGYTF
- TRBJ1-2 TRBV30 CAWEPYLGRSVYGYTF
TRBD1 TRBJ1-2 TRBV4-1 CASSLISDRESYGYTF
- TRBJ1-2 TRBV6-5 CASSHDFYGYTF
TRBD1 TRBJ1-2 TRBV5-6 CASSLGQGNGYTF
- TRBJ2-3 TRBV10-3 CAISKGTDTQYF
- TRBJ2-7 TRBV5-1 CASASGGHEQYF
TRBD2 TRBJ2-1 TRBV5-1 CASSLLFGGAYNEQFF
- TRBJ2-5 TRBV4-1 CASSQVDLSKETQYF
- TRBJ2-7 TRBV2 CASRGGRGTYEQYF
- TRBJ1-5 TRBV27 CASSLKGMRNQPQHF
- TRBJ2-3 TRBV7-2 CASSLGWYGRTDTQYF
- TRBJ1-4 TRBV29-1 CSVEGLRPRELFF
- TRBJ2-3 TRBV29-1 CSVEGGQGDYPDTQYF
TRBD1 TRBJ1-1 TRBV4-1 CASSQDFGTGGAFF
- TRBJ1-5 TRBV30 CAWNIGGNQPQHF
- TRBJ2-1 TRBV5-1 CASSLTGQGEQFF
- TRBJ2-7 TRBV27 CASSLYKGAYEQYF
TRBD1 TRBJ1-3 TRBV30 CAWTEGTGGFSGNTIYF
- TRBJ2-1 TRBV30 CAWGGSYNEQFF
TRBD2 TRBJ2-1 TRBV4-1 CASSPSGETYNEQFF
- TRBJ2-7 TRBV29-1 CSVEDRGTSVDYEQYF
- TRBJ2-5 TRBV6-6 CASRPLAKETQYF
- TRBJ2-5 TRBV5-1 CASRGSRETQYF
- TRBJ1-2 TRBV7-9 CASSLIPGHGYTF
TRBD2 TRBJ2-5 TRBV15 CATSSDAGGQETQYF
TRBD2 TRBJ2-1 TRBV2 CATNIAGSSYNEQFF
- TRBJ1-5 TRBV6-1 CASSAVDRSNQPQHF
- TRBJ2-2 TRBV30 CAWETENTGELFF
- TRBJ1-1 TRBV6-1 CASIHVRTEAFF
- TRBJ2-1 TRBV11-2 CASSLEGFRDDDEQFF
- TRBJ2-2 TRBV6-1 CAGVRNTGELFF
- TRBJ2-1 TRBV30 CAWSVGSGNEQFF
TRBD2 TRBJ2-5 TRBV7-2 CASSLGVLAGGGQETQYF
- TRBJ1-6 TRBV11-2 CASSLDLPDSPLHF
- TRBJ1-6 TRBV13 CASRSGVNNSPLHF
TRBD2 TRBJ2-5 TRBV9 CASSPGGGFGETQYF
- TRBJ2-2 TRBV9 CASRGGPTGELFF
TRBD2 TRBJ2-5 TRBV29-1 CSVTGLAGGPGETQYF
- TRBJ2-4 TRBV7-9 CASSRSDARGGIQYF
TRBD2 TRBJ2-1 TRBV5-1 CASSNPSGGSYNEQFF
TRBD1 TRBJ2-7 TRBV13 CASSTSGGSYEQYF
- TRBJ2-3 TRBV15 CATSRVDTQYF
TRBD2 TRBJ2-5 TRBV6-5 CASSSLREGVETQYF
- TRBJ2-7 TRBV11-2 CASSLAASYEQYF
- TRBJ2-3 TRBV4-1 CASGMGGADTQYF
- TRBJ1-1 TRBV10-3 CAISETPTEAFF
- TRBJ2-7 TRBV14 CASSLTGANEQYF
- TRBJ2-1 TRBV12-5 CASGLVRGWEQFF
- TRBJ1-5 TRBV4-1 CASSQDWGSNQPQHF
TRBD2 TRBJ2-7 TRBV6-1 CASSVVAGDYEQYF
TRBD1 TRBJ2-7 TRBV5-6 CASSLLLGGHEQYF